This TCR beta chain was documented in a study of blood T cell repertoires in COVID-19. The CDR3 spans 16 residues. Per germline, CDR1 SGHAT and CDR2 FQNNGV. The V and J ends lost 3 bases and 2 bases respectively, with 17 bases between them. Sequencing was performed with immunoSEQ multiplex PCR; in TCRdb, only in-frame clones are kept and a portion is missing. The repertoire includes about 80,000 clones, about 80% of them detected once, and approximately 12% sits in the top ten. Sequenced input: peripheral blood. The rearrangement uses TRBV11-2 and TRBJ2-7, with a weak D call TRBD1 (6 bases). The TCR comes from an elderly man with acute or convalescent COVID-19. CDR3 sequence: CASSFGSGHVAYEQYF. The CDR3 DNA sequence: TGTGCCAGCAGCTTCGGATCGGGACATGTCGCCTACGAGCAGTACTTC.